This entry lists 13 T cell receptor beta chains sequenced from one sample in a study of cytomegalovirus exposure and HLA in healthy donors. The method was immunoSEQ multiplex PCR; TCRdb's version includes in-frame clones alone and lacks a portion of them. The sample has around 150,000 clones; approximately 89% are singletons. The material sequenced was PBMCs. The source is a man younger than 35 in good health and CMV-seropositive.

The chain recombines TRBV4-1 with TRBJ2-1, with 10 bases that match TRBD2. This CDR3 is built from 15 residues. Germline CDR1 is MGHRA and CDR2 is YSYEKL. The J segment lost 6 bases and the V segment lost 3 bases, leaving 5 bases of the junction unmatched. The CDR3: CASSHLAGVRNEQFF. For the CDR3, the DNA is TGCGCCAGCAGCCATCTAGCGGGAGTCCGCAATGAGCAGTTCTTC.

This clone appeared a single time. The rearrangement links TRBV28 to TRBJ1-2; maybe TRBD1 (5 bases). CDR1 MDHEN and CDR2 SYDVKM come from the germline V gene. The CDR3 sequence is 12 residues long. Trimming removed 6 bases from V and 9 bases from J, with 14 bases in between. The CDR3: CASRTREGSYTF. CDR3 in DNA: TGTGCCAGCAGAACCCGGGAGGGGAGCTACACCTTC.

The chain recombines TRBV9 with TRBJ2-6; perhaps TRBD1 as D (5 bases). This CDR3 spans 16 amino acids. Deletions cut 0 bases from V and 1 base from J, with 8 bases between. Germline CDR1 is SGDLS and CDR2 is YYNGEE. CDR3 in DNA: TGTGCCAGCAGCGTAGGCGGACAATCTGGGGCCAACGTCCTGACTTTC. Amino acid sequence: CASSVGGQSGANVLTF. Variable domain in full (rest from reference TRBV9 and TRBJ2-6): DSGVTQTPKHLITATGQRVTLRCSPRSGDLSVYWYQQSLDQGLQFLIQYYNGEERAKGNILERFSAQQFPDLHSELNLSSLELGDSALYFCASSVGGQSGANVLTFGAGSRLTVL.

The chain couples TRBV10-3 to TRBJ2-1, with TRBD2 matching over 16 bases. J gave up 8 bases and V 11 bases, and 9 bases lay outside the gene matches. From germline, CDR1 is ENHRY and CDR2 SYGVKD. This CDR3 is 15 amino acids long. The CDR3 is CALRAGTSGRDEQFF. CDR3 nucleotide sequence: TGTGCCTTAAGGGCCGGGACTAGCGGGAGGGATGAGCAGTTCTTC.

V is TRBV27 and J is TRBJ1-2, with TRBD1 identical over 7 bases. CDR1 and CDR2 (germline): MNHEY, SMNVEV (reference sequence). V lost 0 bases and J lost 5; bases outside the gene matches: 6. The CDR3 extends over 15 amino acids. The CDR3 nucleotides read TGTGCCAGCAGTTTATCCCGGACAGGTCTGTATGGCTACACCTTC. Amino acids: CASSLSRTGLYGYTF.

The chain links TRBV5-3 to TRBJ2-7; 8 bases are shared with TRBD1. TRBV5-3 is flagged as an ORF with uncertain function. The length of the CDR3 is 16 residues. V lost 4 bases to trimming and J lost 5 bases; unmatched junction nucleotides: 14. The CDR3 DNA reads TGTGCCAGAAGCCCCAGGGGGCAGGGGTTCTTTGACGAGCAGTACTTC. Its protein product is CARSPRGQGFFDEQYF.

The chain uses TRBV29-1 and TRBJ1-1; D unclear. CDR1 and CDR2 (germline): SQVTM, ANQGSEA. This CDR3 is 13 amino acids long. V lost 4 bases and J 0 bases, leaving 9 bases between the germline ends. The CDR3 spells CSVAWEMNTEAFF. As DNA, the CDR3 is TGCAGCGTTGCCTGGGAGATGAACACTGAAGCTTTCTTT.

This rearrangement joins TRBV27 to TRBJ1-4; 9 bases fit TRBD1. CDR1 MNHEY and CDR2 SMNVEV come from the germline V gene (reference sequence). J gave up 7 bases and V 5 bases, and 8 bases lay outside the gene matches. This CDR3 spans 15 amino acids. The CDR3 DNA sequence: TGTGCCAGCAGTCTTCACAGGGGGCAGAGTGAAAAACTGTTTTTT. This sequence encodes CASSLHRGQSEKLFF. Combining the CDR3 with reference TRBV27 and TRBJ1-4 gives the whole variable domain EAQVTQNPRYLITVTGKKLTVTCSQNMNHEYMSWYRQDPGLGLRQIYYSMNVEVTDKGDVPEGYKVSRKEKRNFPLILESPSPNQTSLYFCASSLHRGQSEKLFFGSGTQLSVL.

V usage is TRBV6-1 and J usage is TRBJ2-1; tentative D call: TRBD1 (6 bases). Between the trimmed V and J ends, which lost 3 bases and 5 bases, there was a span of 8 bases. The CDR3 runs to 13 residues. Looked up from germline, CDR1 is MNHNS and CDR2 is SASEGT. The CDR3 region is CASSEGTHNEQFF. The CDR3 DNA is TGTGCCAGCAGTGAGGGGACACACAATGAGCAGTTCTTC.

This chain joins TRBV15 and TRBJ1-2, with 10 bases aligning to TRBD1. Trimming removed 5 bases from V and 6 bases from J; junction bases left unmatched: 6. The CDR3 totals 14 residues. Germline CDR1 reads LNHNV; CDR2 reads YYDKDF (reference sequence). CDR3 protein: CATSPGTGAHGYTF. CDR3 coding DNA: TGTGCCACCAGCCCGGGGACAGGGGCCCATGGCTACACCTTC.

The rearrangement joins TRBV28 to TRBJ1-2; 7 bases are a match to TRBD1. The CDR3 has 14 residues. Germline V lookup: CDR1 MDHEN, CDR2 SYDVKM. The junction had 3 bases not matched to a gene; V was cut back by 3 bases and J by 2 bases. Here the CDR3 reads CASSLDRPNYGYTF. In DNA form, the CDR3 reads TGTGCCAGCAGTTTGGACAGGCCAAACTATGGCTACACCTTC.

The rearrangement links TRBV27 to TRBJ2-5; 7 positions agree with TRBD1. The germline V gene has CDR1 MNHEY and CDR2 SMNVEV (reference sequence). V trimming: 6 bases; J trimming: 7 bases; junction bases outside the gene matches: 8. The CDR3 totals 13 residues. The CDR3 DNA is TGTGCCAGCAGCCAAGGGGGCACCCGGACCCAGTACTTC. Protein: CASSQGGTRTQYF.

This CDR3 reads CASSEQTYGYTF. CDR3 DNA: TGTGCCAGCAGTGAACAAACTTATGGCTACACCTTC. The genes are TRBV2 and TRBJ1-2; D unclear. CDR3 length equals 12 residues. V was clipped by 2 bases and J by 5 bases, with 6 bases between them. Germline CDR1 reads SNHLY; CDR2 reads FYNNEI.